This entry concerns a single T cell receptor beta chain. Its matching antigen is unknown. The assay was immunoSEQ multiplex PCR, and TCRdb's table has in-frame clones only and misses some. Of 120,000 or so clones listed, about 88% are singletons. These data come from a study of T cell responses to AZD1222 COVID-19 vaccine. Findings and limits, study-wide: Spike-specific TCR depth and breadth grew after two AZD1222 doses.

V lost 1 base and J lost 11, with 14 bases in between. Germline-derived CDR1 and CDR2 are SEHNR and FQNEAQ (reference sequence). This CDR3 is 13 amino acids long. This chain uses TRBV7-9 with TRBJ1-1, with D hard to call. The input for sequencing was peripheral blood, taken on day 0 of AZD1222 vaccination. The clonotype comes from an adult in good health. The CDR3 nucleotides are TGTGCCAGCAGCTTAGAGGCCCTTCGGCGCGCTTTCTTT. This translates into CASSLEALRRAFF.